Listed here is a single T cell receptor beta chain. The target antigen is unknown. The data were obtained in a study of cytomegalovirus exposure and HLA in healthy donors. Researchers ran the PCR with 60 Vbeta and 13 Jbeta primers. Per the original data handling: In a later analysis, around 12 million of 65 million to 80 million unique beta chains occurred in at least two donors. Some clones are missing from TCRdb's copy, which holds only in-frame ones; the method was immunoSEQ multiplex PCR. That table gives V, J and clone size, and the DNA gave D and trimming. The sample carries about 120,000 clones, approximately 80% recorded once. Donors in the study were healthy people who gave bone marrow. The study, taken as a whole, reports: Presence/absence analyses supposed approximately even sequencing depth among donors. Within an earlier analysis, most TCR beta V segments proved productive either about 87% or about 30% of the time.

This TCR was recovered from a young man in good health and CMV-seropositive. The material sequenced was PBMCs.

The CDR3 DNA reads TGCAGCGTCGTATCCAGTGGACAGGGGCAGCAGTACTTC. Protein sequence: CSVVSSGQGQQYF. The chain joins TRBV29-1 to TRBJ2-7; 9 positions match TRBD1. V lost 6 bases, J lost 8 bases, and 11 bases stayed unmatched. The CDR3 contains 13 residues. Germline V CDR1 and CDR2: SQVTM, ANQGSEA.